Below are 17 T cell receptor beta chains sequenced from a single sample in a study of neurological immune-mediated disorders. TCRdb itself ran the 5' RACE reads through MiXCR, one entry per CDR3 protein. The table has 74,000 or so distinct CDR3 sequences, about 9.5% seen once. The sequencing input was PBMCs. The receptors shown here come from a man aged 50-60 years in good health.

This clonotype was counted ten times or more. The chain is built from TRBV20-1 and TRBJ2-5; D is undetermined. CDR3 length equals 15 residues. Germline loops: CDR1 DFQATT, CDR2 SNEGSKA (reference sequence). The germline V and J ends were trimmed by 5 bases and 6 bases, with 22 bases remaining between them. The CDR3 loop reads CSADPARTTLKTQYF. As DNA, the CDR3 is TGCAGTGCTGACCCAGCCAGGACCACCCTGAAGACCCAGTACTTC.

This clonotype was counted between two and nine times. The V gene is TRBV28, the J gene TRBJ1-3; the D is unclear. The CDR3 has 12 amino acids. The germline CDR1 and CDR2 sequences are MDHEN and SYDVKM. V was pared by 2 bases and J by 4 bases, with 3 bases between. CDR3 nucleotide sequence: TGTGCCAGCAGTTTAACCGGAAACACCATATATTTT. It yields the protein CASSLTGNTIYF.

This clonotype was found many times. This chain links TRBV5-5 with TRBJ2-1; no definite D call. CDR3 length: 15 residues. The V end lost 0 bases, the J end lost 0 bases, and 7 bases lay between the germline ends. Germline CDR1 reads SGHKS; CDR2 reads YYEKEE (reference sequence). The CDR3 DNA reads as TGTGCCAGCAGCTTGGTGGACGGCTCCTACAATGAGCAGTTCTTC. Translation gives CASSLVDGSYNEQFF.

This clonotype was recorded a few times. This clone may be a read error of a much larger clone one base away. This chain links TRBV7-2 with TRBJ1-5; TRBD1 might be the D (5 bases). Germline values: CDR1 SGHTA, CDR2 FQGNSA. The CDR3 loop spans 14 amino acids. The CDR3 nucleotides are TGTGTCAGCGGGATGGGGGGATACAATCAGCCCCAGCATTTT. Protein product: CVSGMGGYNQPQHF.

This clonotype occurred a few times. The chain couples TRBV12-3 or TRBV12-4 to TRBJ1-5, with unresolved D. Trimming took 6 bases from V and 7 from J, leaving 13 bases between them. This CDR3 comprises 13 residues. CDR3 sequence reads: CASSTDRWQPQHF. CDR3 DNA sequence: TGTGCCAGCAGCACAGATCGGTGGCAGCCCCAGCATTTT.

This clonotype has just a few counts. The chain recombines TRBV19 with TRBJ2-2; unclear D gene. Trimming took 3 bases from V and 2 from J, leaving 7 bases between them. Germline V gene lookup returns CDR1 LNHDA and CDR2 SQIVND (reference sequence). This CDR3 is 14 amino acids long. The CDR3 DNA follows: TGTGCCAGTAGTATCTCGGCAAACACCGGGGAGCTGTTTTTT. The encoded protein is CASSISANTGELFF.

This clonotype was seen only a few times. The rearrangement joins TRBV30 to TRBJ2-7; 7 bases fit TRBD1. V shed 4 bases, J shed 1 base, and the junction held 4 bases outside the gene matches. This CDR3 contains 13 residues. Germline V CDR1 and CDR2: GTSNPN, SVGIG (reference sequence). CDR3 loop: CAWNRQGSYEQYF. CDR3 in DNA: TGTGCCTGGAACCGACAGGGATCCTACGAGCAGTACTTC.

This clonotype occurred many times. The chain combines TRBV28 with TRBJ1-5, with D possibly being TRBD1 (5 bases). V gave up 2 bases and J gave up 4 bases, with 12 bases separating them. The V gene's germline CDR1 is MDHEN and CDR2 SYDVKM. This CDR3 is built from 15 residues. The CDR3: CASSLRGAGNQPQHF. The CDR3 DNA follows: TGTGCCAGCAGTTTACGAGGGGCGGGGAATCAGCCCCAGCATTTT.

This clonotype was recorded many times. The chain employs TRBV5-1 and TRBJ2-7; the D is unclear. The germline gives CDR1 SGHRS, CDR2 YFSETQ. The germline V and J ends were trimmed by 2 bases and 7 bases, with 10 bases remaining between them. This CDR3 is 12 amino acids long. The CDR3 coding sequence is TGCGCCAGCAGCTTCCTTGATGGGGAGCAGTACTTC. Amino acids: CASSFLDGEQYF.

The rearrangement uses TRBV29-1 and TRBJ2-3; D may be TRBD1 (5 bases). The germline CDR1 and CDR2 sequences are SQVTM and ANQGSEA. The CDR3 totals 14 residues. The ends were cut back, 7 bases at V and 1 base at J, with 15 bases in the middle. CDR3 residues: CSAYPGPRTDTQYF. The DNA of the CDR3 is TGCAGCGCCTACCCAGGGCCACGCACAGATACGCAGTATTTT.

This clonotype came up many times. The chain couples TRBV5-1 to TRBJ1-1; D is unresolved. The V end lost 0 bases, the J end lost 7 bases, and 13 bases lay between the germline ends. There are 14 residues in the CDR3. CDR1 is SGHRS and CDR2 is YFSETQ in the germline V gene. Here the CDR3 reads CASSLEPGLGEAFF. CDR3 in DNA: TGCGCCAGCAGCTTGGAACCCGGGCTGGGTGAAGCTTTCTTT.

This clonotype was seen at least ten times. V is TRBV7-2 and J is TRBJ2-5, with 12 bases fitting TRBD2. Germline V CDR1 and CDR2: SGHTA, FQGNSA. With V trimmed by 6 bases and J by 4 bases, 9 bases remained unmatched. CDR3 length: 16 amino acids. Here the CDR3 DNA reads TGTGCCAGCAGGGCTACTAGCGGGAGGTCCTCAGAGACCCAGTACTTC. Its protein is CASRATSGRSSETQYF.

This clonotype has a count of ten or more. This sequence joins TRBV5-1 and TRBJ2-2; no definite D call. The CDR3 extends over 15 amino acids. The ends were cut back, 4 bases at V and 1 base at J, with 11 bases in the middle. Germline V gene sequence: CDR1 SGHRS, CDR2 YFSETQ. For the CDR3, the DNA is TGCGCCAGCAGCCCTGATTCGCGGAACACCGGGGAGCTGTTTTTT. This gives the protein CASSPDSRNTGELFF.

About this clonotype itself: This may come from a read error, since a much larger clone is one base off. V and J are TRBV5-1 and TRBJ2-1; the D is unclear. The CDR3 runs 15 residues. Germline CDR1 and CDR2: SGHRS and YFSETQ. The germline V and J ends were trimmed by 4 bases and 7 bases, with 18 bases remaining between them. DNA of the CDR3: TGCGCCAGCAGCATGGATATTACTCGGCTGAATGAGCAGTTCTTC. Protein product: CASSMDITRLNEQFF.

This clonotype was observed at least ten times. CDR3 nucleotides: TGCGCCAGCAGCTACGGACAGGGTGGTGAAGCTTTCTTT. Its protein is CASSYGQGGEAFF. The chain couples TRBV5-1 to TRBJ1-1; 8 nucleotides match TRBD1. Germline-derived CDR1 and CDR2 are SGHRS and YFSETQ. The CDR3 is 13 residues long. J gave up 7 bases and V 3 bases, and 5 bases lay outside the gene matches.

Ten or more counts support this clonotype. The chain links TRBV20-1 to TRBJ2-1; either TRBD1 or TRBD2 may fit D (5 bases each). The CDR3 length is 15 residues. CDR1 is DFQATT, CDR2 SNEGSKA, per germline (reference sequence). V shed 6 bases and J shed 2 bases, with 17 bases lying between them. The CDR3 region is CSASDSQAPYNEQFF. In nucleotides, the CDR3 is TGCAGTGCGTCGGACTCACAGGCGCCCTACAATGAGCAGTTCTTC.

This clonotype was found many times. The DNA for the CDR3 is TGTGCCAGCAGCATTTTTAGCGGAGGCGAGCAGTACTTC. This sequence encodes CASSIFSGGEQYF. This chain connects TRBV7-6 to TRBJ2-7, with D possibly TRBD2 on 6 matching bases. Per the germline V gene, CDR1 is SGHVS and CDR2 is FNYEAQ. The CDR3 has 13 residues. Trimming took off 5 bases at V and 6 bases at J, with 14 bases between the two ends.